This T cell receptor (beta chain) comes out of a study of T cell repertoires in cytomegalovirus infection. Study overall: Evidence of both CMV infection and a matching HLA type came from public TCR beta signatures.

Findings and limits, study-wide: Cumulative public TCR beta family frequency identified CMV carriers with the relevant HLA. HLA-C-restricted CMV-specific TCR beta clonotypes prevailed in the ex vivo response.

This clonotype was seen many times. No antigen is known for it. This CDR3 region has 18 residues. The germline CDR1 and CDR2 sequences are SGHAT and FQNNGV. Trimming at V came to 4 bases and at J to 4 bases, leaving 9 bases not matched to a gene. TCRdb reprocessed the reads via MiXCR and lists one record per CDR3 protein. The sample consists of about 490,000 distinct CDR3 sequences, 15% to 20% of them appearing once. Sequences were obtained from CD8+ T cells from PBMCs. V and J are TRBV11-2 and TRBJ2-1; 14 bases are a match to TRBD2. The TCR comes from a human donor in good health (CMV status not recorded). Some clones in this sample may be carry-over from other donors' samples. CDR3 in DNA: TGTGCCAGCAGCTCCCCGGGACTAGCGGGAGTATGGTACAATGAGCAGTTCTTC. It encodes CASSSPGLAGVWYNEQFF.